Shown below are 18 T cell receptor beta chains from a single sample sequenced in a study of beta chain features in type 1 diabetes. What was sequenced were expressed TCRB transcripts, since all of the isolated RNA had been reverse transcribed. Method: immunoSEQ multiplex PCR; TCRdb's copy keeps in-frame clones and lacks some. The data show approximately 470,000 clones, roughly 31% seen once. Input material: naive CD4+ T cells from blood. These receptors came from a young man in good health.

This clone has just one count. CDR3 sequence reads: CASSGRTGGWTDTQYF. The CDR3 DNA reads as TGTGCCAGCAGTGGGCGGACAGGGGGCTGGACAGATACGCAGTATTTT. The rearrangement uses TRBV6-1 and TRBJ2-3, with 11 bases fitting TRBD1. The CDR3 is 16 residues long. The ends lost 4 bases at V and 3 bases at J; junction bases unmatched: 6. Germline CDR1 reads MNHNS; CDR2 reads SASEGT.

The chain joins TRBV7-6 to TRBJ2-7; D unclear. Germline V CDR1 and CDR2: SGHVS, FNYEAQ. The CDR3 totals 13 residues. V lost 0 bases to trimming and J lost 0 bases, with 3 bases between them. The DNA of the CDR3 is TGTGCCAGCAGCTTAGCGAGCTCCTACGAGCAGTACTTC. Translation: CASSLASSYEQYF.

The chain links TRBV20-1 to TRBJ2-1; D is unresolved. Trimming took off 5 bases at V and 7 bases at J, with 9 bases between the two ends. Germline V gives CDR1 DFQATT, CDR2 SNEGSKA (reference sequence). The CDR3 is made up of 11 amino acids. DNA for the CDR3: TGCAGTGCTCCTAGACAAAATGAGCAGTTCTTC. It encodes CSAPRQNEQFF.

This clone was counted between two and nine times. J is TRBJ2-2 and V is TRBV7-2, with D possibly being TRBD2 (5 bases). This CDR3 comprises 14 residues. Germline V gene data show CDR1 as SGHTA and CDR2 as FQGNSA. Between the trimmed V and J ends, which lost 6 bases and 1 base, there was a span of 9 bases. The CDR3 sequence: CASRVGENTGELFF. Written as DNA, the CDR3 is TGTGCCAGCAGAGTCGGGGAGAACACCGGGGAGCTGTTTTTT.

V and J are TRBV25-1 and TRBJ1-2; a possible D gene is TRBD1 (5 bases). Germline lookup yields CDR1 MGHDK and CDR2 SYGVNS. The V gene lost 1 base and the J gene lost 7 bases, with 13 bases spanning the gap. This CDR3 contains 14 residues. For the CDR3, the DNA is TGTGCCAGCAGTGAATCAGGGTCTTCATCTGGCTACACCTTC. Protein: CASSESGSSSGYTF.

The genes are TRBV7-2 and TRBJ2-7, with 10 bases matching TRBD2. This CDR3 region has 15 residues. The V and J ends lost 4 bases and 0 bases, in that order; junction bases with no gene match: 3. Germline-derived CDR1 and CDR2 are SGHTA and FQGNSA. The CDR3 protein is CASSSGTSVSYEQYF. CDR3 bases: TGTGCCAGCAGCTCCGGGACTAGCGTCTCCTACGAGCAGTACTTC.

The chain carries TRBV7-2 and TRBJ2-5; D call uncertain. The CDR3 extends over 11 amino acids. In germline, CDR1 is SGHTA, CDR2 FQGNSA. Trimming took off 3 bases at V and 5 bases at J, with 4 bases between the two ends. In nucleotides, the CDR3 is TGTGCCAGCAGCTTTTTCGAGACCCAGTACTTC. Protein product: CASSFFETQYF.

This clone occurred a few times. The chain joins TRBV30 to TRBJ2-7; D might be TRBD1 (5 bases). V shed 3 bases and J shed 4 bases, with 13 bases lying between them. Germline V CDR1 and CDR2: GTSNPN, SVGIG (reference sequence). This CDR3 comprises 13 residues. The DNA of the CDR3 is TGTGCCTGGAGCCCAAAGGGGTCTTACGAGCAGTACTTC. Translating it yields CAWSPKGSYEQYF.

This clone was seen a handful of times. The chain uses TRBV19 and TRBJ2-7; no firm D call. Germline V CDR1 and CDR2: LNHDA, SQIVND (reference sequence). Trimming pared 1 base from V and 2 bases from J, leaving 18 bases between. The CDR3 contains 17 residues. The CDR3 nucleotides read TGTGCCAGTAGTATAGCTCCTCAGAGCTCTGCGCCCTACGAGCAGTACTTC. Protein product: CASSIAPQSSAPYEQYF.

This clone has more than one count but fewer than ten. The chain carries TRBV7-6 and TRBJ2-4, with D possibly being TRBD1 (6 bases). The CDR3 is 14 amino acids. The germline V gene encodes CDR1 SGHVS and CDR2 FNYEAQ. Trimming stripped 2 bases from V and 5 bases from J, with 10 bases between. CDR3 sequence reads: CASSLTAGENIQYF. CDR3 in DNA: TGTGCCAGCAGCTTAACAGCAGGGGAAAACATTCAGTACTTC. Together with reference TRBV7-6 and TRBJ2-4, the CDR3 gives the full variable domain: GAGVSQSPRYKVTKRGQDVALRCDPISGHVSLYWYRQALGQGPEFLTYFNYEAQQDKSGLPNDRFSAERPEGSISTLTIQRTEQRDSAMYRCASSLTAGENIQYFGAGTRLSVL.

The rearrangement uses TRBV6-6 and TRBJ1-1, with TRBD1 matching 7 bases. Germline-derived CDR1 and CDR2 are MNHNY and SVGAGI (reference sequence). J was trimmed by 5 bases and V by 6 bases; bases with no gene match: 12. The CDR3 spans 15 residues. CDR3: CASRLEGTVITEAFF. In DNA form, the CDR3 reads TGTGCCAGCAGGTTAGAAGGGACAGTGATTACTGAAGCTTTCTTT.

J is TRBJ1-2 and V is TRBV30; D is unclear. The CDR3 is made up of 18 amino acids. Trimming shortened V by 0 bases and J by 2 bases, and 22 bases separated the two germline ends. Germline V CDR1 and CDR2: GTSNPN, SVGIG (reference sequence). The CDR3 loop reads CAWSVKGYGRKVNYGYTF. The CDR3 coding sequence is TGTGCCTGGAGTGTAAAGGGCTACGGGAGAAAAGTAAACTATGGCTACACCTTC. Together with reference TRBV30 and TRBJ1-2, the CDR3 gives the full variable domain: SQTIHQWPATLVQPVGSPLSLECTVEGTSNPNLYWYRQAAGRGLQLLFYSVGIGQISSEVPQNLSASRPQDRQFILSSKKLLLSDSGFYLCAWSVKGYGRKVNYGYTFGSGTRLTVV.

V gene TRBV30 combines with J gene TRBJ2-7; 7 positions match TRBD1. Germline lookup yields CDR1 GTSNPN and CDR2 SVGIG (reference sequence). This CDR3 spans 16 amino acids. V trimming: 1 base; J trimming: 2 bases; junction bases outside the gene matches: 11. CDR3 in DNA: TGTGCCTGGAGTGCCCATTATACCGGGACAGCCTACGAGCAGTACTTC. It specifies CAWSAHYTGTAYEQYF.

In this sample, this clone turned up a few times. This CDR3 reads CSVETGSDEQYF. The DNA of the CDR3 is TGCAGCGTTGAAACGGGGTCGGACGAGCAGTACTTC. This chain connects TRBV29-1 to TRBJ2-7; tentative D call: TRBD2 (5 bases). The V end was cut by 2 bases, the J end by 5 bases, with 10 bases between. The CDR3 loop spans 12 amino acids. CDR1 SQVTM and CDR2 ANQGSEA come from the germline V gene.

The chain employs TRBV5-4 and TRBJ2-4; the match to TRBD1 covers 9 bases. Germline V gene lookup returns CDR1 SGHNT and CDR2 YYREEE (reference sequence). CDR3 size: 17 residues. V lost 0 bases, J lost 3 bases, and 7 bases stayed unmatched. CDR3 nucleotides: TGTGCCAGCAGCTTGGCCCAGGACAGGGGTAGCAAAAACATTCAGTACTTC. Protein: CASSLAQDRGSKNIQYF.

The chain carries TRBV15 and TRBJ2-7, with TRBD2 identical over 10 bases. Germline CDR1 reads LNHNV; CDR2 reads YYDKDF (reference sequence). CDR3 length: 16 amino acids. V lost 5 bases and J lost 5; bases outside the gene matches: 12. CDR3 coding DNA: TGTGCCACCAGCCCCCAATTGTCTAGCGGGAGCAACGAGCAGTACTTC. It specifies CATSPQLSSGSNEQYF. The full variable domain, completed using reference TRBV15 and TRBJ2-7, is DAMVIQNPRYQVTQFGKPVTLSCSQTLNHNVMYWYQQKSSQAPKLLFHYYDKDFNNEADTPDNFQSRRPNTSFCFLDIRSPGLGDTAMYLCATSPQLSSGSNEQYFGPGTRLTVT.

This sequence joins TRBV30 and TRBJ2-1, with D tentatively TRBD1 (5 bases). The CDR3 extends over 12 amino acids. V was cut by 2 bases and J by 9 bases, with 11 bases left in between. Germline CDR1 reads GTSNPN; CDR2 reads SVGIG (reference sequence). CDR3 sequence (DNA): TGTGCCTGGAGTTACACAGGTGTTGAGCAGTTCTTC. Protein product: CAWSYTGVEQFF.

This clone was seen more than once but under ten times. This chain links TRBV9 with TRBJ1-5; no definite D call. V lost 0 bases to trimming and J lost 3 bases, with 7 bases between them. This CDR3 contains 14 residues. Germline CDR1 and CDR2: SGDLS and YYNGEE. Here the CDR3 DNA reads TGTGCCAGCAGCGTAGGGGCCGACAATCAGCCCCAGCATTTT. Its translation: CASSVGADNQPQHF.